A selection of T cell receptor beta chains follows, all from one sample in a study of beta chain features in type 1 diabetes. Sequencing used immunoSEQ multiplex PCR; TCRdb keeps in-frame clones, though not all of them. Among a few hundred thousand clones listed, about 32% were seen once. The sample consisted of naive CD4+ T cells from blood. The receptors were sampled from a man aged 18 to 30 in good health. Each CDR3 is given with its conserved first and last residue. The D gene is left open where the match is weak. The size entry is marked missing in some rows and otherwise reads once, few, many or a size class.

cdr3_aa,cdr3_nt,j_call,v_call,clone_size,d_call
CAISATLAGEVDTQYF,TGTGCCATCAGTGCCACCCTAGCGGGAGAGGTAGATACGCAGTATTTT,TRBJ2-3,TRBV10-3,.,TRBD2
CASSMTGGGYEQYF,TGTGCCAGTAGTATGACAGGGGGCGGTTACGAGCAGTACTTC,TRBJ2-7,TRBV19,.,TRBD1
CASSYRDSGANVLTF,TGTGCCAGCAGTTATCGAGACTCTGGGGCCAACGTCCTGACTTTC,TRBJ2-6,TRBV6-5,few,.
CAWSVGYRAYNEQFF,TGTGCCTGGAGTGTAGGCTACAGGGCTTACAATGAGCAGTTCTTC,TRBJ2-1,TRBV30,few,.
CASSEGPSWETQYF,TGTGCCAGCAGCGAAGGGCCCAGCTGGGAGACCCAGTACTTC,TRBJ2-5,TRBV7-9,few,.
CSVKSATPYEQYF,TGCAGCGTTAAGTCGGCCACCCCTTACGAGCAGTACTTC,TRBJ2-7,TRBV29-1,few,.
CASSLAGGLSGNEQFF,TGCGCCAGCAGCCTAGCGGGAGGGTTATCGGGGAATGAGCAGTTCTTC,TRBJ2-1,TRBV4-1,.,TRBD2
CAISEGYEQYF,TGTGCCATCAGTGAGGGGTACGAGCAGTACTTC,TRBJ2-7,TRBV10-3,.,.
CASSRDRGTDTQYF,TGCGCCAGCAGCCGGGACAGGGGAACAGATACGCAGTATTTT,TRBJ2-3,TRBV4-1,few,TRBD1
CASSADRDSTDTQYF,TGTGCCAGCAGCGCAGACAGGGACAGCACAGATACGCAGTATTTT,TRBJ2-3,TRBV7-9,few,TRBD1
CASSSLRGSMNTEAFF,TGTGCCAGCAGCTCCCTTAGGGGGAGCATGAACACTGAAGCTTTCTTT,TRBJ1-1,TRBV7-9,few,.
CASSPIPRGPDTQYF,TGCGCCAGCAGCCCAATACCCCGTGGCCCAGATACGCAGTATTTT,TRBJ2-3,TRBV4-1,.,.
CASSSVWRGESDTQYF,TGTGCCAGCAGTTCCGTATGGAGGGGGGAGTCAGATACGCAGTATTTT,TRBJ2-3,TRBV7-9,few,.
CASSPAALFYEQFF,TGTGCCAGCAGCCCGGCTGCGTTGTTTTATGAGCAGTTCTTC,TRBJ2-1,TRBV7-8,few,.
CSVEPRLAGTDTQYF,TGCAGCGTTGAACCCCGACTAGCCGGCACAGATACGCAGTATTTT,TRBJ2-3,TRBV29-1,.,TRBD2
CASSVWTGGDTGELFF,TGTGCCAGCAGCGTGTGGACAGGGGGCGACACCGGGGAGCTGTTTTTT,TRBJ2-2,TRBV11-1,.,TRBD1
CASSTPGNTIYF,TGTGCCAGCAGCACACCTGGAAACACCATATATTTT,TRBJ1-3,TRBV7-9,.,.
CASTQGGAFF,TGTGCCAGCACCCAGGGGGGAGCTTTCTTT,TRBJ1-1,TRBV6-1,few,TRBD1